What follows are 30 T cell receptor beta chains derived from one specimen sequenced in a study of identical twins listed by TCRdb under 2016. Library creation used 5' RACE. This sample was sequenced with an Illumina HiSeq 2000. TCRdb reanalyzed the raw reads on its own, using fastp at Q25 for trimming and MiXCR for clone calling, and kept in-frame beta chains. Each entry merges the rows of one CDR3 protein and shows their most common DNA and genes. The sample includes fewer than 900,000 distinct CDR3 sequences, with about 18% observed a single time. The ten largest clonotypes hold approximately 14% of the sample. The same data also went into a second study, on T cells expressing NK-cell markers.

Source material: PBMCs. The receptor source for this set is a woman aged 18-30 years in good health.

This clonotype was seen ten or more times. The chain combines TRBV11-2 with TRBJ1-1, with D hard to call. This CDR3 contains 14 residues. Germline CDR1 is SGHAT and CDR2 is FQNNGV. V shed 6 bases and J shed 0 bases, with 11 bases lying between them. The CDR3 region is CASRGQFMNTEAFF. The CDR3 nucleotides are TGTGCCAGCAGAGGCCAATTCATGAACACTGAAGCTTTCTTT.

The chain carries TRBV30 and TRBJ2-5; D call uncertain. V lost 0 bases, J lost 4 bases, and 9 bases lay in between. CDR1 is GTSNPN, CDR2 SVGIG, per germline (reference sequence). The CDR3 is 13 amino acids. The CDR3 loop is CAWSVHNLETQYF. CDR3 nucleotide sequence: TGTGCCTGGAGTGTACACAATCTAGAGACCCAGTACTTC.

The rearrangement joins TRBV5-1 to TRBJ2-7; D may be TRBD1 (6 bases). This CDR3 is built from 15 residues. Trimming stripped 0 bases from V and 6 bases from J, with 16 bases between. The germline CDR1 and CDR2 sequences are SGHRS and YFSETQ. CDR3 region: CASSLATGTSSEQYF. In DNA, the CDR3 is TGCGCCAGCAGCTTGGCCACTGGGACAAGTTCCGAGCAGTACTTC.

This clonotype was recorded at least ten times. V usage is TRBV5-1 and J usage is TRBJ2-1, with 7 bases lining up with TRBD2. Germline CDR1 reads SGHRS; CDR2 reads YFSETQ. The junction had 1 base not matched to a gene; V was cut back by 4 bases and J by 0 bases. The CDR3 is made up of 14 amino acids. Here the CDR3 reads CASSGGDSYNEQFF. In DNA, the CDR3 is TGCGCCAGCAGCGGGGGGGACTCCTACAATGAGCAGTTCTTC.

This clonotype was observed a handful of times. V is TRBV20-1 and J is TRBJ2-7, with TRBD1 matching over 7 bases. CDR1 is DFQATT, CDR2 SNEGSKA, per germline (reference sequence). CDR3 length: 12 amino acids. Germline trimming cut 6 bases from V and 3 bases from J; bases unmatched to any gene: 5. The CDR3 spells CSAPGQDYEQYF. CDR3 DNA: TGCAGTGCGCCTGGACAGGACTACGAGCAGTACTTC.

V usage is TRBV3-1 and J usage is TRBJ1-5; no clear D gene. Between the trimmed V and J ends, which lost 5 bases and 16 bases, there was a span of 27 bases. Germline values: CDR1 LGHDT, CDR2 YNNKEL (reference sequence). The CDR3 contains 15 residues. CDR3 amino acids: CASSSTGITPPLVHF. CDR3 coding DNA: TGTGCCAGCAGCTCTACGGGGATTACGCCCCCCCTAGTCCATTTT.

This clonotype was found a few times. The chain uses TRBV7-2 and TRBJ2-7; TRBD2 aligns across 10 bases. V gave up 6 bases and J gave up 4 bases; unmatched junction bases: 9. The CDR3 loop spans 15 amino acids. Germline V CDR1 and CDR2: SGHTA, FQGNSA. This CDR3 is CASRLASGSRYEQYF. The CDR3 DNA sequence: TGTGCCAGCAGACTAGCTAGCGGGAGTCGATACGAGCAGTACTTC.

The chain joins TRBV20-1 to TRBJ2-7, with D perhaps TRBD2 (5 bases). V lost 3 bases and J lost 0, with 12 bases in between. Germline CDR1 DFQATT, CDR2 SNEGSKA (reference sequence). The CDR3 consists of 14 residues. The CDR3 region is CSARTPTSSYEQYF. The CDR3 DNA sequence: TGCAGTGCTAGGACGCCAACTAGCTCCTACGAGCAGTACTTC.

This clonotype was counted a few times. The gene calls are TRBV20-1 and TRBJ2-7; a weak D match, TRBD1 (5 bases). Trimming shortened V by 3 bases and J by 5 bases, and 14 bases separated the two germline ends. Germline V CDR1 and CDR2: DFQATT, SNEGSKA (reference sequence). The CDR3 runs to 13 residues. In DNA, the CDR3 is TGCAGTGCTAGGGCAGGGTATAACGACGAGCAGTACTTC. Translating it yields CSARAGYNDEQYF.

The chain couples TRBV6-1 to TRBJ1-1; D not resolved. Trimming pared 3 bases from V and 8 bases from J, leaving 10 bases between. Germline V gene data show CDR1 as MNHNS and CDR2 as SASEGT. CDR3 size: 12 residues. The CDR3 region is CASSEYPGEAFF. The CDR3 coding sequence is TGTGCCAGCAGTGAGTATCCGGGAGAAGCTTTCTTT.

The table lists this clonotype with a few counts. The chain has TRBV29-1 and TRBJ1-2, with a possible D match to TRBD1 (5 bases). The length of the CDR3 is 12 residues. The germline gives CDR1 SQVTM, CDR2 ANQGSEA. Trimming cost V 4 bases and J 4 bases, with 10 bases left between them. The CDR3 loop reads CSVVSTVYGYTF. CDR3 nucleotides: TGCAGCGTTGTCTCGACAGTCTATGGCTACACCTTC.

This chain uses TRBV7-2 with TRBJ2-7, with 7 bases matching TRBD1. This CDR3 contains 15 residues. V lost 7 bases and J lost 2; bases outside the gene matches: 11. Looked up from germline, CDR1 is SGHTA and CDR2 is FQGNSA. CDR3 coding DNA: TGTGCCAGCATCCCACAGGGGCGAAAAACCTACGAGCAGTACTTC. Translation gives CASIPQGRKTYEQYF.

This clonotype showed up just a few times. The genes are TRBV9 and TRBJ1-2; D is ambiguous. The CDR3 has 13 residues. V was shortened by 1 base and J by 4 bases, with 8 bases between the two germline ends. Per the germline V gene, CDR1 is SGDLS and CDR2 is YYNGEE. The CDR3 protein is CASSVRSSYGYTF. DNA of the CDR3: TGTGCCAGCAGCGTACGGTCCTCCTATGGCTACACCTTC.

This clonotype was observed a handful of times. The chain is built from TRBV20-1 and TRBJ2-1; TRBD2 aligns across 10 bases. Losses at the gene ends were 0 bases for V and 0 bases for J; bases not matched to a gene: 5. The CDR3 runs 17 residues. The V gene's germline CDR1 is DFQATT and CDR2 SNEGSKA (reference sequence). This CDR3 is CSARDRGLASSYNEQFF. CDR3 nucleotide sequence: TGCAGTGCTAGAGATCGGGGACTAGCGAGCTCCTACAATGAGCAGTTCTTC.

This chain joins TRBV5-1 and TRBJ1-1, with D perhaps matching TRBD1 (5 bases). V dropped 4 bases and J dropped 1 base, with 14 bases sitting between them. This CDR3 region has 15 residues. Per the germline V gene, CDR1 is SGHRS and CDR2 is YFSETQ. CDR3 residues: CASSTGGTANTEAFF. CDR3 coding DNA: TGCGCCAGCAGCACCGGAGGGACGGCGAACACTGAAGCTTTCTTT.

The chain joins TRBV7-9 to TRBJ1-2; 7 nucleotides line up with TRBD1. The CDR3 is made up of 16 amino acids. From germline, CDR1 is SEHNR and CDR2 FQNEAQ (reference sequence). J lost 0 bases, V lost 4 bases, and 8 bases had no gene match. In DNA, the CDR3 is TGTGCCAGCAGCTCAAGTCAGGGGGTTTCTAACTATGGCTACACCTTC. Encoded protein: CASSSSQGVSNYGYTF.

The DNA for the CDR3 is TGTGCCAGCAGTTATGGGCTAGCGGGGACCTACGAGCAGTACTTC. It specifies CASSYGLAGTYEQYF. V gene TRBV27 combines with J gene TRBJ2-7, with TRBD2 identical over 9 bases. The ends lost 4 bases at V and 2 bases at J; junction bases unmatched: 6. Per germline, CDR1 MNHEY and CDR2 SMNVEV (reference sequence). The CDR3 length is 15 residues.

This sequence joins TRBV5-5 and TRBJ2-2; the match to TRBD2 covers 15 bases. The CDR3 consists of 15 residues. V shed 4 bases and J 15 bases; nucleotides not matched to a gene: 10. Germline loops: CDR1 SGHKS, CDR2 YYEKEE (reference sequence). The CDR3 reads CASSMRTSGGAWMFF. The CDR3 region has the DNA TGTGCCAGCAGCATGAGGACTAGCGGGGGGGCATGGATGTTTTTT.

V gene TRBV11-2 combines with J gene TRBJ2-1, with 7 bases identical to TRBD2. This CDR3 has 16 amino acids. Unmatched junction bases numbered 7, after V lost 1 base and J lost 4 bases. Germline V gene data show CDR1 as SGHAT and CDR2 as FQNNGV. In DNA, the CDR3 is TGTGCCAGCAGCTTAGTAAGGTCTAGCGGTTACAATGAGCAGTTCTTC. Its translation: CASSLVRSSGYNEQFF.

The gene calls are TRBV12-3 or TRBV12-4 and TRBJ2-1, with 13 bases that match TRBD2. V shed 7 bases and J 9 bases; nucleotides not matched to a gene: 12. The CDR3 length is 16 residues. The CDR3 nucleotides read TGTGCCAGCATTCATCCGGGACTAGCGGGGTGGGCTGAGCAGTTCTTC. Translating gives CASIHPGLAGWAEQFF.

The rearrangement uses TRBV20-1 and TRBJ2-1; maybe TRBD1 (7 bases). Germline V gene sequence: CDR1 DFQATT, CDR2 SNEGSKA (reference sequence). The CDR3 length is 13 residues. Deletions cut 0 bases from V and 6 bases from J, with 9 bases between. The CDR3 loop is CSARDQGGNEQFF. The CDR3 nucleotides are TGCAGTGCTAGAGATCAGGGGGGCAATGAGCAGTTCTTC.

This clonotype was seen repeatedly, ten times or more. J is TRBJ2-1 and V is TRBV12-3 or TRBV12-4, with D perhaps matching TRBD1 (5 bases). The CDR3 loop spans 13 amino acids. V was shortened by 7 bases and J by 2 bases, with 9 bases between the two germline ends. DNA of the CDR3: TGTGCCAGCAAAAGGGGCGCCTACAATGAGCAGTTCTTC. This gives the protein CASKRGAYNEQFF.

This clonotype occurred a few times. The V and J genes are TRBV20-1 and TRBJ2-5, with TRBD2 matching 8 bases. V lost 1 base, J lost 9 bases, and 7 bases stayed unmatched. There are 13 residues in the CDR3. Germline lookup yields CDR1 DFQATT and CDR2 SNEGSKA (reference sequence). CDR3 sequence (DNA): TGCAGTGCTAGAGTGACTAGCGCCGGGTCCCAGTACTTC. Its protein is CSARVTSAGSQYF.

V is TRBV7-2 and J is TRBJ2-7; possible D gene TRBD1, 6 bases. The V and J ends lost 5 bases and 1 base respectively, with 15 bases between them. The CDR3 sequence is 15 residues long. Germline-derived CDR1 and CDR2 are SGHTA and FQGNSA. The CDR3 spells CASSLRTEFSYEQYF. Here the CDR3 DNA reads TGTGCCAGCAGCCTTCGGACAGAATTTTCCTACGAGCAGTACTTC.

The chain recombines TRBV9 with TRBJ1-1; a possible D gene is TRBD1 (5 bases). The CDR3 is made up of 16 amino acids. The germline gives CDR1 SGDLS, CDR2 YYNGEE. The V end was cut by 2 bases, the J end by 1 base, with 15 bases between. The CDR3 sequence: CASSVAARGTNTEAFF. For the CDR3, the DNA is TGTGCCAGCAGCGTGGCCGCTCGGGGCACGAACACTGAAGCTTTCTTT.

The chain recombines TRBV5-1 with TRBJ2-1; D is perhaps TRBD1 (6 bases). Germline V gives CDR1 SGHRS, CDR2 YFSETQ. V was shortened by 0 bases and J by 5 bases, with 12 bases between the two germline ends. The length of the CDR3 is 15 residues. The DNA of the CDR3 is TGCGCCAGCAGCTTGGGACAGGCGAGTAACAATGAGCAGTTCTTC. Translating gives CASSLGQASNNEQFF.

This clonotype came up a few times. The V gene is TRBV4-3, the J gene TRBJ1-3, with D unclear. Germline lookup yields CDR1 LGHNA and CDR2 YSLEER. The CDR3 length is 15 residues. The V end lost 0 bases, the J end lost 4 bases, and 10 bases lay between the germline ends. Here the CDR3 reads CASSQEHSPGNTIYF. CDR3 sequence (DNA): TGCGCCAGCAGCCAAGAACACTCTCCCGGAAACACCATATATTTT.

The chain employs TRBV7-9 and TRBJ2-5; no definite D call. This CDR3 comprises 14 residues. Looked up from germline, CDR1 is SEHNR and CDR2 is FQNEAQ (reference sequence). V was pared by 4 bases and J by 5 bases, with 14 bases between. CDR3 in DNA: TGTGCCAGCAGCTCCGGACCACTTATGGAGACCCAGTACTTC. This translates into CASSSGPLMETQYF.

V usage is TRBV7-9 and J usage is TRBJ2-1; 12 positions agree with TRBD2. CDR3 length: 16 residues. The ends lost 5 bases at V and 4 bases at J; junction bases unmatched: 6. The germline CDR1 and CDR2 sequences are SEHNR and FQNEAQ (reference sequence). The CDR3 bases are TGTGCCAGCAGCGCAACCGGGACTAGCGGGTACAATGAGCAGTTCTTC. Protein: CASSATGTSGYNEQFF.

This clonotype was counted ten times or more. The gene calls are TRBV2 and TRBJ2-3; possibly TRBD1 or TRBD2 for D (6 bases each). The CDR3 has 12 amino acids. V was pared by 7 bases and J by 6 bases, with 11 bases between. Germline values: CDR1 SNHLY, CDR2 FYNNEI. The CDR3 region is CASKGGRDTQYF. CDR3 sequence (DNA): TGTGCCAGCAAGGGGGGTAGGGATACGCAGTATTTT.